This T cell receptor (beta chain) derives from a study of T cells in narcolepsy (dated by TCRdb to 2017 to 2018). Concerning the study at large: Patients with narcolepsy type 1 or type 2 (NT1, NT2) were enrolled in the study together with healthy control donors. The study sought autoreactive T cells targeting hypocretin neuron self-antigens (hypocretin, TRIB2) in narcolepsy patients, using TCR Vbeta sequencing to track clonotypes in blood and CSF. The paper's findings and limits, for the study overall: Numbers of sequenced blood memory CD4+ clonotypes were comparable, averaging around 40,000 in patients and 33,354 in controls. Certain blood memory CD4+ repertoires from patients and controls had no sequences that matched autoreactive T cell clones. Autoreactive clonotypes were reported to be detected serially in the blood of the same patients and of different patients, but not in the blood of healthy controls. Plots that compared CSF and blood CD4+ T cell clonotypes from the same patient highlighted HCRT-specific and TRIB2-specific autoreactive clonotypes.

Memory CD4+ T cells were sorted ex vivo from peripheral blood of narcolepsy patients and healthy controls for TCR Vbeta sequencing. The method was the immunoSEQ multiplex PCR assay. Sourced from immuneACCESS, this table was stored by TCRdb with only in-frame sequences that have V and J called. A share of the clones is absent; for the studies checked, an unresolved V gene accounts for under half, and the remainder has no known explanation. Present in this sample are 25,000 to 30,000 clones, around 86% of which were seen just once. The top ten hold 0.75% to 1% of the sample. Note on this clone: Its antigen target is currently unknown. No quality values exist for individual bases; no much larger clone is one base distant.

The CDR3 spans 14 residues, from the cysteine through the phenylalanine. Just CDR3 DNA is preserved here, 42 bases in frame from base 1. The germline ends are 16 bases apart after V is trimmed by 4 bases and J by 3 bases. According to the germline V gene (reference sequence), CDR1 reads GTSNPN and CDR2 reads SVGIG. The clonotype was recovered from a human donor with narcolepsy. The sample taken for sequencing was CD45RA- memory CD4+ T cells from PBMCs. The meaning of the sample's cell subset or site label: memory T cells sorted ex vivo from peripheral blood. The V gene is TRBV30 and the J gene is TRBJ2-7, with a weak D call of TRBD2 (6 bases match). CDR3 sequence: CAWIPGGTLYEQYF. The DNA sequence is TGTGCCTGGATCCCAGGAGGGACCCTCTACGAGCAGTACTTC.